This TCR beta chain was identified in a study of blood T cell repertoires in COVID-19. Methods used by the authors: Amplification with reference gene primers provided the estimates of nucleated cell counts. Only in-frame clones appear in the TCRdb table, and some are missing; sequencing was by immunoSEQ multiplex PCR. The DNA was the basis for D and trimming; V, J and clone size are from that table. The sample shows 200,000 to 300,000 clones, 80% to 90% of them seen only once. V was trimmed by 6 bases and J by 2 bases, leaving 8 bases between them. The CDR3 totals 13 residues. Germline lookup yields CDR1 MRHNA and CDR2 SNTAGT.

The sequence was obtained from a woman aged 40-49 years who had been exposed to COVID-19. This sequence joins TRBV6-4 and TRBJ1-3, with unresolved D. The sequencing sample was made of PBMCs or T cells enriched from blood (not recorded which). The CDR3 DNA reads TGTGCCAGCAGCGAGTTCCCTGGAAACACCATATATTTT. Amino acid sequence: CASSEFPGNTIYF.